Below, one T cell receptor beta chain is given with its context. Its specificity is unknown. The CDR3 is 16 residues long. The V gene's germline CDR1 is SQVTM and CDR2 ANQGSEA. The data derive from a study of CXCR3-negative and CXCR3-positive naive CD8 T cells. Points from the study as a whole: Against CXCR3-negative naive cells, CXCR3-positive naive cells showed more hydrophobic TRB CDR3s.

The TRB libraries of cDNA were built by UMI-labeled 5' RACE. TCRdb processed the 5' RACE reads again and assigns one entry to each CDR3 protein, with no DNA. The sample includes a few thousand distinct CDR3 sequences. The rearrangement uses TRBV29-1 and TRBJ2-1; TCRdb outputs TRBD2, but without DNA this stays unchecked. The sequence came from a human donor in good health. Some clones in this sample may be carry-over from other donors' samples. Source material: naive CXCR3+ CD8+ T cells from blood. The subset denotes: CD45RO-CCR7+CD27+CD95- naive CD8+ T cells expressing CXCR3 (TNR3+). This chain's CDR3 is CSVDSPAASSYNEQFF.